The 5 T cell receptor beta chains listed next were all sequenced from one sample in a study of blood T cell repertoires in COVID-19. Clones were sequenced by immunoSEQ multiplex PCR, and TCRdb holds only the in-frame ones, with some missing. The profile shows around 300,000 clones, around four fifths of them singletons. The sample was peripheral blood. These receptors were collected from a woman aged 50 to 65 with active or convalescent COVID-19.

The chain joins TRBV4-2 to TRBJ1-4; no firm D call. V lost 1 base and J 3 bases, leaving 9 bases between the germline ends. The CDR3 loop spans 15 amino acids. Germline CDR1 is LGHNA and CDR2 is YNFKEQ. The CDR3 protein is CASSQVTGSNEKLFF. For the CDR3, the DNA is TGTGCCAGCAGCCAAGTGACGGGGTCTAATGAAAAACTGTTTTTT.

This sequence joins TRBV7-9 and TRBJ1-2; D unclear. The germline V gene has CDR1 SEHNR and CDR2 FQNEAQ (reference sequence). Trimming removed 7 bases at V and 0 bases at J, with 6 bases between. This CDR3 has 12 residues. The CDR3 DNA sequence: TGTGCCAGCACCCTAGCTAACTATGGCTACACCTTC. Translated, it gives CASTLANYGYTF.

The V and J genes are TRBV28 and TRBJ2-7; 9 bases agree with TRBD2. J was trimmed by 0 bases and V by 10 bases; bases with no gene match: 7. This CDR3 has 14 residues. Germline V gives CDR1 MDHEN, CDR2 SYDVKM. CDR3: CATATSGLSYEQYF. The DNA of the CDR3 is TGTGCCACCGCGACTAGCGGCCTCTCCTACGAGCAGTACTTC.

The chain combines TRBV12-3 or TRBV12-4 with TRBJ1-1; 7 bases are a match to TRBD1. V gave up 6 bases and J gave up 10 bases; unmatched junction bases: 11. CDR3 size: 13 residues. CDR3 loop: CASSRGTVQGAFF. The DNA for the CDR3 is TGTGCCAGCAGCCGAGGGACAGTACAGGGAGCTTTCTTT.

The chain has TRBV28 and TRBJ2-1; D may be TRBD2 (6 bases). CDR1 is MDHEN and CDR2 is SYDVKM in the germline V gene. This CDR3 contains 12 residues. V was pared by 2 bases and J by 10 bases, with 9 bases between. This chain's CDR3 is CASSLVGGEQFF. The CDR3 bases are TGTGCCAGCAGTTTAGTAGGAGGGGAGCAGTTCTTC.